The next 16 T cell receptor beta chains were all read from a single sample in a study of tumor-infiltrating lymphocytes in primary liver carcinoma. Unsorted bulk tissue (roughly 19-31 mg) underwent RNA and DNA co-extraction. cDNA specific to TCR beta was made from about 550 ng of total RNA, with a constant-region primer employed for priming. Libraries of TCR beta came from three nested multiplex PCR rounds with slightly modified ARM-PCR. The first two PCR rounds used TRBV1-TRBV30 primers with a Cbeta primer, approximately 10 cycles each. MiXCR was run by TCRdb on the multiplex PCR reads, yielding one entry per CDR3 protein. The repertoire holds about 78,000 distinct CDR3 sequences, with 60% to 80% as singletons. Sequenced: liver tumor tissue from sampling region 4. The sample's subset: tumor region T4, right-lateral pole. These receptors were obtained from a man in his forties with primary liver carcinoma and hepatitis B virus infection.

This clonotype was seen many times. V usage is TRBV5-6 and J usage is TRBJ2-1, with D tentatively TRBD2 (6 bases). This CDR3 has 16 residues. From germline, CDR1 is SGHDT and CDR2 YYEEEE. Trimming removed 4 bases from V and 3 bases from J, with 17 bases in between. The CDR3 here is CASSQWAGKGYNEQFF. The CDR3 region has the DNA TGTGCCAGCAGCCAATGGGCGGGAAAGGGCTACAATGAGCAGTTCTTC.

Concerning this clonotype: This likely comes from a read error, as the CDR3 has no conserved phenylalanine or tryptophan at its end. The chain employs TRBV29-1 and TRBJ2-1; 8 bases are shared with TRBD2. The junction had 4 bases not matched to a gene; V was cut back by 4 bases and J by 5 bases. CDR1 and CDR2 from the germline V gene are SQVTM and ANQGSEA. This CDR3 has 13 amino acids. CDR3 amino acids: CSVGGLEDNEQFL. CDR3 sequence (DNA): TGCAGCGTTGGGGGACTAGAGGACAATGAGCAGTTCCTT.

Points on this clonotype: Since the CDR3 does not end with the conserved phenylalanine or tryptophan, this likely comes from a read error. The chain carries TRBV11-2 and TRBJ2-5; D is tentatively TRBD1 or TRBD2 (6 bases each). There are 15 residues in the CDR3. Trimming left V 8 bases short and J 4 bases short, with 20 bases between. Germline values: CDR1 SGHAT, CDR2 FQNNGV. CDR3: CASGDLTGGGETQYL. CDR3 bases: TGTGCCAGCGGCGACCTGACAGGAGGGGGAGAGACCCAGTACCTC.

This clonotype came up many times. V usage is TRBV6-2 or TRBV6-3 and J usage is TRBJ2-3; no clear D gene. Germline-derived CDR1 and CDR2 are MNHEY and SVGEGT. V gave up 8 bases and J gave up 4 bases, with 4 bases separating them. The length of the CDR3 is 10 residues. CDR3 region: CASWSDTQYF. The DNA of the CDR3 is TGTGCCAGCTGGTCAGATACGCAGTATTTT.

The sample holds many counts of this clonotype. The chain carries TRBV5-4 and TRBJ2-2; tentative D call: TRBD1 (5 bases). V lost 5 bases and J 1 base, leaving 12 bases between the germline ends. CDR1 SGHNT and CDR2 YYREEE come from the germline V gene (reference sequence). This CDR3 has 15 amino acids. DNA of the CDR3: TGTGCCAGCAGTGTAAAGCAGGGGAACACCGGGGAGCTGTTTTTT. This sequence encodes CASSVKQGNTGELFF.

Worth noting for this clonotype: This could be a read error, since a much larger clone is one nucleotide away. The J gene is TRBJ2-1, the V gene TRBV7-9, with TRBD1 matching 8 bases. CDR3 length: 15 amino acids. Germline CDR1 SEHNR, CDR2 FQNEAQ (reference sequence). CDR3 loop: CVSSLQPDREDEQFF. CDR3 bases: TGTGTCAGCAGCTTACAGCCGGACAGGGAGGATGAGCAGTTCTTC.

A word on this clonotype: Germline is not matched at one junction end, which may reflect a read error. The chain combines TRBV5-6 with TRBJ2-2; the D is unclear. The CDR3 consists of 16 residues. Looked up from germline, CDR1 is SGHDT and CDR2 is YYEEEE. DNA of the CDR3: TGTGCCGGCAGCTTCACGGAAGATTGGTATACCGGGGAGCTGTTTTTT. Residues: CAGSFTEDWYTGELFF.

The table lists this clonotype with a few counts. A much larger clonotype is one base distant, so this may be a read error. The chain links TRBV7-9 to TRBJ2-1, with a weak D call TRBD1 (6 bases). CDR1 SEHNR and CDR2 FQNEAQ come from the germline V gene (reference sequence). CDR3 length: 13 amino acids. The DNA for the CDR3 is TGTACCAGCATCGACAGGTCGGGCGATGAGCAGTTCTTC. Its protein is CTSIDRSGDEQFF.

About this clonotype: Since a much larger clone is just one base distant, this may be a read error. V gene TRBV7-9 combines with J gene TRBJ2-2; unclear D gene. The CDR3 contains 13 residues. Germline lookup yields CDR1 SEHNR and CDR2 FQNEAQ (reference sequence). The CDR3 DNA sequence: TGTGCCGGCAGCAACTGGGGAAGGGGGGAGCTGTTTTTT. The encoded protein is CAGSNWGRGELFF.

The chain couples TRBV7-9 to TRBJ2-1, with D unresolved. The V and J ends lost 6 bases and 5 bases respectively, with 17 bases between them. The CDR3 length is 15 residues. Germline V gene sequence: CDR1 SEHNR, CDR2 FQNEAQ (reference sequence). The CDR3 loop is CASSRVNWGNNEQFF. The CDR3 DNA sequence: TGTGCCAGCAGTCGAGTTAATTGGGGAAACAATGAGCAGTTCTTC. Full variable domain (remainder filled in from reference TRBV7-9 and TRBJ2-1): DTGVSQNPRHKITKRGQNVTFRCDPISEHNRLYWYRQTLGQGPEFLTYFQNEAQLEKSRLLSDRFSAERPKGSFSTLEIQRTEQGDSAMYLCASSRVNWGNNEQFFGPGTRLTVL.

The chain couples TRBV11-3 to TRBJ2-2; D gene uncertain. The CDR3 totals 12 residues. CDR1 is SGHNT, CDR2 YENEEA, per germline. CDR3 amino acids: CVNNPYGGELFF. The CDR3 bases are TGTGTCAACAACCCTTACGGCGGGGAGCTGTTTTTT.

This clonotype was counted many times. V gene TRBV6-5 combines with J gene TRBJ1-2, with D unclear. V was clipped by 3 bases and J by 2 bases, with 13 bases between them. CDR3 length equals 15 residues. Germline V gives CDR1 MNHEY, CDR2 SVGAGI. CDR3 sequence (DNA): TGTGCCAGCAGTTATTCACCACTTTCCAACTATGGCTACACCTTC. Residues: CASSYSPLSNYGYTF.

Worth noting for this clonotype: The conserved final phenylalanine or tryptophan is absent from the CDR3, which likely points to a read error. V and J are TRBV5-6 and TRBJ2-7; 10 positions match TRBD2. The CDR3 spans 15 residues. The V gene's germline CDR1 is SGHDT and CDR2 YYEEEE. Trimming removed 2 bases from V and 3 bases from J; junction bases left unmatched: 5. For the CDR3, the DNA is TGTGCCAGCAGCTTCGAACTAGCGGGGTACTACGAGCAGTACATC. The encoded protein is CASSFELAGYYEQYI.

This clonotype was recorded many times. Germline and junction disagree at one end, which may indicate a read error. The rearrangement uses TRBV6-2 or TRBV6-3 and TRBJ2-2; D may be TRBD1 or TRBD2 (5 bases each). The CDR3 consists of 12 residues. The germline V gene has CDR1 MNHEY and CDR2 SVGEGT. The CDR3 region has the DNA TGTGCCAGCAGGCTTCCCCCCGGGACCGACATTTTT. Translated: CASRLPPGTDIF.

To note about this clonotype: Mismatch with germline at one junction end may stem from a read error. The chain recombines TRBV14 with TRBJ2-2; 8 bases are a match to TRBD1. CDR1 and CDR2 from the germline V gene are SGHDN and FVKESK. CDR3 size: 13 residues. CDR3 bases: TGTGTCAGCGCGACGACAGGGGCCGGGGAGCTGTTCTTT. This sequence encodes CVSATTGAGELFF. Combining the CDR3 with reference TRBV14 and TRBJ2-2 gives the whole variable domain EAGVTQFPSHSVIEKGQTVTLRCDPISGHDNLYWYRRVMGKEIKFLLHFVKESKQDESGMPNNRFLAERTGGTYSTLKVQPAELEDSGVYFCVSATTGAGELFFGEGSRLTVL.

This clonotype was recorded many times. The V call is TRBV10-3, the J call TRBJ2-1; 8 bases are a match to TRBD2. V dropped 3 bases and J dropped 8; count of bases not matched to a gene: 12. The CDR3 is made up of 16 amino acids. Per germline, CDR1 ENHRY and CDR2 SYGVKD. The CDR3 coding sequence is TGTGCCATCAGTGATAGGGCGGGAGGATTAGGCGATGAGCAGTTCTTC. This gives the protein CAISDRAGGLGDEQFF.